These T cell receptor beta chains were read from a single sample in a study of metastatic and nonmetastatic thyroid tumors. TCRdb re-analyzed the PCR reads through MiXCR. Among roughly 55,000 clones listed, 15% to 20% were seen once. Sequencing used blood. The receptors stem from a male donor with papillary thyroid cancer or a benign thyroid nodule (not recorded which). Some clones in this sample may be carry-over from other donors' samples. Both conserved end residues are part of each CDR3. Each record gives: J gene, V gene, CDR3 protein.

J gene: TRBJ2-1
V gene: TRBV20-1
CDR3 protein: CSARDTTGLGSEQFF

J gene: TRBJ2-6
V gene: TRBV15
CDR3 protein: CATNSGANVLTF

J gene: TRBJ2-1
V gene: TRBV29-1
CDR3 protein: CSVAQGLYNEQFF

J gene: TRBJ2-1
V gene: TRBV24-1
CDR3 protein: CATSDGDREVRDEQFF

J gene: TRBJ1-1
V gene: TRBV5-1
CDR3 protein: CASSSNWGNTEAFF

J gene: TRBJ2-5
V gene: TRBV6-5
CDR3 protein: CASSYSTQTSGTQYF

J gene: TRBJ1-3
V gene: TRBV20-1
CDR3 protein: CSGGSNPGQGELSSGNTIYF

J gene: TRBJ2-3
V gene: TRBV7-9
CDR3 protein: CASSFSNTQYF

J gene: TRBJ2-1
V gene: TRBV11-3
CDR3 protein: CASSLGYRKRGVPYNEQFF

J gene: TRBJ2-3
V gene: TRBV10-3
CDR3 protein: CAISEGGTTDTQYF

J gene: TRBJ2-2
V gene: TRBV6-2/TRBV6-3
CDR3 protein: CARSPDGTSGRESTGELFF

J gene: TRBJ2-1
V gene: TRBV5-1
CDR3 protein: CASSFHSGDAYNEQFF

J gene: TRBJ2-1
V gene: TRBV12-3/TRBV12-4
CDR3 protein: CASSPGQFLTEQFF

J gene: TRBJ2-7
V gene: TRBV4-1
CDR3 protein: CASRNETPGFRPSEQYF

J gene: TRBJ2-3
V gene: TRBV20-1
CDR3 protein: CSARDPGLVTQYF

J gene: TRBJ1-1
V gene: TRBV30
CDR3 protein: CAWNIAVRTEAFF

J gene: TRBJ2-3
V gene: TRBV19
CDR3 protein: CASSKRQGLTGTDTQYF

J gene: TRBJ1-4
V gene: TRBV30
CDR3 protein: CAWSVGATNEKLFF

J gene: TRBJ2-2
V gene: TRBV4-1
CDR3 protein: CASSQPTGGPVGELFF

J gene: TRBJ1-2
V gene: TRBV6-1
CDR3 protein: CASGHLQVAICYTF

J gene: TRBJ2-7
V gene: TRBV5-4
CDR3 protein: CASSLASGQGVHEQYF

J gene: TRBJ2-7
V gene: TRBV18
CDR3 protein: CASSPPLRWTNEQYF

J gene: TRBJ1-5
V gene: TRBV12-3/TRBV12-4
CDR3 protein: CASSIHRGMSNQPQHF

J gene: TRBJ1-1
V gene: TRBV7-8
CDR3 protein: CASSLPSDTEAFF

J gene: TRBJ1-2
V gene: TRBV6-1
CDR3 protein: CASSSGQGGYGYTF

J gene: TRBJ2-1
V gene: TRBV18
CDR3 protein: CASSLQPGQGNEQFF

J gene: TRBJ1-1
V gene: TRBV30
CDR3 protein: CAWTPVGVEAFF

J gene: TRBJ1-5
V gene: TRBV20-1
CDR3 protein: CSGGQGNQPQHF

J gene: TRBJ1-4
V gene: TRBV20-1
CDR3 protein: CSARDIRDRGEKLFF

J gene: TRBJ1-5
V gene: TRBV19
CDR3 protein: CASSMGTVSNQPQHF

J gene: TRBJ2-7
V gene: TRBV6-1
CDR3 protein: CATTLVSRTGRIEQYF

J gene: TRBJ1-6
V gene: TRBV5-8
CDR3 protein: CASSLAGGGSPLHF

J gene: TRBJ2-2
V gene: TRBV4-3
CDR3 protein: CASSRTNTGELFF

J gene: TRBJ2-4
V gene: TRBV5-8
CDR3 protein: CASSVGQGGGIQYF

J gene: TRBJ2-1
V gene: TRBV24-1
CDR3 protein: CATSGTSANSYNEQFF

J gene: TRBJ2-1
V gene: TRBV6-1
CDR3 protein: CASSTTGGFGEQFF

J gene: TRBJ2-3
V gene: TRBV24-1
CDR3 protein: CATSDQRGGGYTDTQYF

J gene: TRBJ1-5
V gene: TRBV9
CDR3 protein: CASSEQGYNQPQHF

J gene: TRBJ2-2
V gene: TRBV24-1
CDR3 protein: CATWGTAENGELFF

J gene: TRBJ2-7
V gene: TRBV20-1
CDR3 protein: CSAREGGGQYF

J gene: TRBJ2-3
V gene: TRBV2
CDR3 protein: CASSPWTSGGIYTDTQYF

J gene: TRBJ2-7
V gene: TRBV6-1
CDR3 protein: CASSRGGGYEQYF

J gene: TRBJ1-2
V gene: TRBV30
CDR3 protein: CAFSDLYGYTF

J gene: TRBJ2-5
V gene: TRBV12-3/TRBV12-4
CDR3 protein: CASSSTEYQETQYF

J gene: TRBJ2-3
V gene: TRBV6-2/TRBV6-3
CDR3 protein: CASSYSNSPDTQYF

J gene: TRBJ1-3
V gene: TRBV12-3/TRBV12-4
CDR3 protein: CASTRPQNSGNTIYF

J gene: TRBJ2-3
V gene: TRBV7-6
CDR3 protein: CASSATSGRTTDTQYF

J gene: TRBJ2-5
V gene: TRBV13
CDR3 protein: CASSLGRGETQYF

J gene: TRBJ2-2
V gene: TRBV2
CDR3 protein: CASKGRVNTGELFF

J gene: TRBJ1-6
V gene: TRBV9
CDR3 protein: CASSPRQDVSHNSPLHF

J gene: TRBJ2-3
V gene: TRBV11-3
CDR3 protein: CASSLVQGDTQYF

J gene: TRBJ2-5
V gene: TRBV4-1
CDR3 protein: CASSQGSQGMWETQYF

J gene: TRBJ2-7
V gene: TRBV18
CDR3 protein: CASSPPSGGGAVSEQYF

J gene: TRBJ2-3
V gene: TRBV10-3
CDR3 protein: CAISAGVGVGTDTQYF